Below, 8 T cell receptor beta chains from the same sample are listed, as sequenced in a study of shared clonotypes between healthy human individuals. Profiled with immunoSEQ multiplex PCR; TCRdb holds only in-frame clones, not every one. The table has 550,000 to 700,000 clones, 55% to 85% seen once. Sequenced material: memory CD4+ T cells sorted from blood. Subset described: CD45RA-negative fraction. The receptors were gathered from a woman aged 25 to 39 in good health.

In this sample, this clone turned up a few times. J is TRBJ1-1 and V is TRBV19; the match to TRBD1 covers 7 bases. Germline CDR1 reads LNHDA; CDR2 reads SQIVND (reference sequence). CDR3 length equals 11 residues. The trim removed 6 bases at V and 11 bases at J, leaving 6 bases unmatched. For the CDR3, the DNA is TGTGCCAGTAGCCCAGGGGGACTGGCTTTCTTT. This translates into CASSPGGLAFF.

This clone was counted ten times or more. Other DNA sequences from this sample encode an identical CDR3 as well. V gene TRBV5-1 combines with J gene TRBJ1-1; D call uncertain. The CDR3 extends over 13 amino acids. In germline, CDR1 is SGHRS, CDR2 YFSETQ. Trimming pared 0 bases from V and 1 base from J, leaving 4 bases between. The CDR3 DNA reads TGCGCCAGCAGCTTGGAAGGGAACACTGAAGCTTTCTTT. It codes for CASSLEGNTEAFF. Supplemented by reference TRBV5-1 and TRBJ1-1, the full variable domain reads KAGVTQTPRYLIKTRGQQVTLSCSPISGHRSVSWYQQTPGQGLQFLFEYFSETQRNKGNFPGRFSGRQFSNSRSEMNVSTLELGDSALYLCASSLEGNTEAFFGQGTRLTVV.

The chain recombines TRBV28 with TRBJ2-5, with D hard to call. Trimming removed 2 bases at V and 5 bases at J, with 24 bases between. Germline loops: CDR1 MDHEN, CDR2 SYDVKM. The CDR3 consists of 18 residues. CDR3 residues: CASSLRVQRLRGKETQYF. The CDR3 bases are TGTGCCAGCAGTTTAAGAGTCCAGAGACTCCGAGGCAAGGAGACCCAGTACTTC.

The chain has TRBV11-1 and TRBJ2-3; D might be TRBD1 or TRBD2, each matching 5 bases. This CDR3 has 15 residues. Germline V gene lookup returns CDR1 SGHAT and CDR2 FQDESV (reference sequence). Trimming stripped 5 bases from V and 7 bases from J, with 19 bases between. The CDR3 reads CASSPTRFEGNTQYF. CDR3 nucleotides: TGTGCCAGCAGCCCCACTCGATTCGAGGGGAATACGCAGTATTTT.

V is TRBV11-2 and J is TRBJ2-7; 8 nucleotides align to TRBD2. This CDR3 has 15 amino acids. V lost 6 bases and J lost 7; bases outside the gene matches: 14. Germline CDR1 SGHAT, CDR2 FQNNGV. The CDR3: CASSSGTSGSREQYF. The CDR3 region has the DNA TGTGCCAGCAGTTCCGGGACTAGTGGTTCGAGGGAGCAGTACTTC.

The rearrangement links TRBV6-1 to TRBJ2-2, with D maybe TRBD2 (5 bases). Germline CDR1 reads MNHNS; CDR2 reads SASEGT. The V and J ends lost 0 bases and 6 bases respectively, with 14 bases between them. This CDR3 has 16 residues. The CDR3 sequence is CASSEAGARSPGELFF. The CDR3 DNA follows: TGTGCCAGCAGTGAAGCGGGAGCGAGAAGTCCCGGGGAGCTGTTTTTT.

The V and J genes are TRBV6-1 and TRBJ2-7; 7 bases map to TRBD1. The CDR3 consists of 14 residues. V dropped 6 bases and J dropped 0; count of bases not matched to a gene: 5. The germline CDR1 and CDR2 sequences are MNHNS and SASEGT. CDR3 protein: CASRSQGFSYEQYF. The CDR3 coding sequence is TGTGCCAGCAGATCACAGGGGTTCTCCTACGAGCAGTACTTC.

The chain combines TRBV9 with TRBJ2-1; TRBD2 aligns across 8 bases. Germline V gives CDR1 SGDLS, CDR2 YYNGEE. J was trimmed by 6 bases and V by 6 bases; bases with no gene match: 11. The CDR3 has 15 amino acids. CDR3 bases: TGTGCCAGCACCAAAGGTGGTAGCGGGGTCAATGAGCAGTTCTTC. Amino acids: CASTKGGSGVNEQFF. Together with reference TRBV9 and TRBJ2-1, the CDR3 gives the full variable domain: DSGVTQTPKHLITATGQRVTLRCSPRSGDLSVYWYQQSLDQGLQFLIQYYNGEERAKGNILERFSAQQFPDLHSELNLSSLELGDSALYFCASTKGGSGVNEQFFGPGTRLTVL.